This T cell receptor (beta chain) stems from a study of shared clonotypes between healthy human individuals. Study overall: There were three CD4 naive, three CD4 memory, two CD8 naive and one CD8 memory plates per donor. General study results and limits: An effect of sequencing depth on clonotype sharing among donors was expected. When compared with the clonotypes that were shared by all four sorted-subset donors, the non-shared clonotypes turned out to have lower generation probabilities.

Assay: immunoSEQ multiplex PCR; the TCRdb copy retains only in-frame clones and omits some. This table has 560,000 or so clones, about 95% appearing once. The germline gives CDR1 SGHVS, CDR2 FQNEAQ. Trimming took 5 bases from V and 6 from J, leaving 20 bases between them. The CDR3 is made up of 16 amino acids. This clone appeared a single time. Its antigen is unknown. Cells designated naive CD8 were CD45RO-negative and were positively selected for CCR7, with terminally differentiated effector memory CD45RA+ cells excluded. Nashville, Tennessee was home to all donors, each a Caucasian adult. The sequence derives from a woman between 25 and 40 years old in good health. This sequence joins TRBV7-8 and TRBJ2-1, with D perhaps TRBD1 or TRBD2 (5 bases each). The sample comprised naive CD8+ T cells sorted from blood. In DNA form, the CDR3 reads TGTGCCAGCAGCGTAGGAACCGGGACGGGCACCAATGAGCAGTTCTTC. As protein: CASSVGTGTGTNEQFF. The full variable domain, its missing parts supplied by reference TRBV7-8 and TRBJ2-1, is GAGVSQSPRYKVAKRGQDVALRCDPISGHVSLFWYQQALGQGPEFLTYFQNEAQLDKSGLPSDRFFAERPEGSVSTLKIQRTQQEDSAVYLCASSVGTGTGTNEQFFGPGTRLTVL.